The 8 T cell receptor beta chains below all came from one sample that was sequenced in a study of blood T cell repertoires in COVID-19. Clones were sequenced by immunoSEQ multiplex PCR, and TCRdb holds only the in-frame ones, with some missing. The sample carries about 210,000 clones, over 75% recorded once. Specimen: peripheral blood. Receptors originate from a woman in her forties with acute or convalescent COVID-19.

V gene TRBV9 combines with J gene TRBJ1-1, with D tentatively TRBD1 (5 bases). From germline, CDR1 is SGDLS and CDR2 YYNGEE. The V and J ends lost 3 bases and 0 bases respectively, with 12 bases between them. The CDR3 has 15 amino acids. The DNA for the CDR3 is TGTGCCAGCAGCGCGGGAGGGGAGTTGAACACTGAAGCTTTCTTT. Residues: CASSAGGELNTEAFF. Full variable domain (outside the CDR3, taken from reference TRBV9 and TRBJ1-1): DSGVTQTPKHLITATGQRVTLRCSPRSGDLSVYWYQQSLDQGLQFLIQYYNGEERAKGNILERFSAQQFPDLHSELNLSSLELGDSALYFCASSAGGELNTEAFFGQGTRLTVV.

The chain has TRBV10-3 and TRBJ2-1; 7 positions match TRBD2. V lost 11 bases and J lost 5; bases outside the gene matches: 6. Germline values: CDR1 ENHRY, CDR2 SYGVKD. The CDR3 is 12 residues long. The CDR3 DNA sequence: TGTGCCTCCGGGGACTACCACAATGAGCAGTTCTTC. Translated: CASGDYHNEQFF.

The J gene is TRBJ1-1, the V gene TRBV5-1; D is ambiguous. Germline CDR1 reads SGHRS; CDR2 reads YFSETQ. The V end lost 1 base, the J end lost 1 base, and 5 bases lay between the germline ends. The CDR3 runs to 13 residues. The CDR3, as DNA: TGCGCCAGCAGCTTGTTCGGGAACACTGAAGCTTTCTTT. Translating gives CASSLFGNTEAFF. Variable domain in full (rest from reference TRBV5-1 and TRBJ1-1): KAGVTQTPRYLIKTRGQQVTLSCSPISGHRSVSWYQQTPGQGLQFLFEYFSETQRNKGNFPGRFSGRQFSNSRSEMNVSTLELGDSALYLCASSLFGNTEAFFGQGTRLTVV.

This chain connects TRBV4-1 to TRBJ1-1, with D hard to call. CDR1 and CDR2 (germline): MGHRA, YSYEKL. The CDR3 sequence is 16 residues long. Deletions cut 2 bases from V and 3 bases from J, with 16 bases between. DNA of the CDR3: TGCGCCAGCAGCCAACCCTTTTACAGCGGGGACACTGAAGCTTTCTTT. This encodes CASSQPFYSGDTEAFF.

The gene calls are TRBV11-2 and TRBJ2-1; 11 bases fit TRBD2. Germline V gives CDR1 SGHAT, CDR2 FQNNGV. CDR3 size: 16 residues. V shed 5 bases and J 2 bases; nucleotides not matched to a gene: 5. The CDR3 bases are TGTGCCAGCAGCCGCATAGCGGGGGGGCCCTACAATGAGCAGTTCTTC. This encodes CASSRIAGGPYNEQFF. The full variable domain, completed using reference TRBV11-2 and TRBJ2-1, is EAGVAQSPRYKIIEKRQSVAFWCNPISGHATLYWYQQILGQGPKLLIQFQNNGVVDDSQLPKDRFSAERLKGVDSTLKIQPAKLEDSAVYLCASSRIAGGPYNEQFFGPGTRLTVL.

The chain recombines TRBV2 with TRBJ2-2; 7 bases fit TRBD1. J lost 5 bases, V lost 7 bases, and 7 bases had no gene match. Germline loops: CDR1 SNHLY, CDR2 FYNNEI. The CDR3 has 14 residues. CDR3 amino acids: CASNPTGRTGELFF. The CDR3 coding sequence is TGTGCCAGCAACCCGACAGGGCGGACCGGGGAGCTGTTTTTT.

This sequence joins TRBV19 and TRBJ1-1; TRBD1 aligns across 7 bases. The J segment lost 2 bases and the V segment lost 8 bases, leaving 17 bases of the junction unmatched. The CDR3 consists of 17 residues. The V gene's germline CDR1 is LNHDA and CDR2 SQIVND (reference sequence). The CDR3 reads CASHPYRGGGRNTEAFF. CDR3 DNA sequence: TGTGCCAGTCACCCTTACAGGGGTGGAGGTCGTAACACTGAAGCTTTCTTT.

The gene calls are TRBV7-3 and TRBJ1-1, with a possible D match to TRBD1 (5 bases). Looked up from germline, CDR1 is SGHTA and CDR2 is FQGTGA. The germline V and J ends were trimmed by 0 bases and 1 base, with 15 bases remaining between them. The CDR3 spans 17 residues. The CDR3 nucleotides are TGTGCCAGCAGCTTAACGTTGGGGCCACCCTGGAACACTGAAGCTTTCTTT. Translation: CASSLTLGPPWNTEAFF.